This TCR beta chain was obtained from a study of shared clonotypes between healthy human individuals. The data were produced by immunoSEQ multiplex PCR, yet TCRdb's version contains in-frame clones alone and is incomplete. The data contain about 1 million clones, under 80% of them singletons. The source is a man aged 18-30 years in good health. The sequenced sample consisted of memory CD4+ T cells sorted from blood. Specified subset: CD45RA-negative fraction.

The DNA for the CDR3 is TGTGCCAGCAGCCACTGGGACAGCCGGTACGAGCAGTACTTC. This codes for CASSHWDSRYEQYF. The gene calls are TRBV11-2 and TRBJ2-7; 7 bases agree with TRBD1. V shed 5 bases, J shed 4 bases, and the junction held 8 bases outside the gene matches. CDR1 and CDR2 (germline): SGHAT, FQNNGV. There are 14 residues in the CDR3.